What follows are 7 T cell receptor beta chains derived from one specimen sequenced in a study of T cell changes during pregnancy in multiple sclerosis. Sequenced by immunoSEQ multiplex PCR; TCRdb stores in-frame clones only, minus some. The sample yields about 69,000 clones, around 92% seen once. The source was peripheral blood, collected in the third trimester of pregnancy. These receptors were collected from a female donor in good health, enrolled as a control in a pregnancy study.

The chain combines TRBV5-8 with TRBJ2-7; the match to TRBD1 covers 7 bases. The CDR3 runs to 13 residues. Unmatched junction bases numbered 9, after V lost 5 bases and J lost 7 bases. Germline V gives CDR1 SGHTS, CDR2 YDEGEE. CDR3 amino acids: CASRRQGNHEQYF. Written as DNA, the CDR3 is TGTGCCAGCAGACGACAGGGTAACCATGAGCAGTACTTC.

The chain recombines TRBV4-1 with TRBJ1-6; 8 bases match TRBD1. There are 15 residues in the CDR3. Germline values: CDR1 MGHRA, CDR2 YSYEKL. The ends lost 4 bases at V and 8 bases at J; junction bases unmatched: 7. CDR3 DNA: TGCGCCAGCAGCCGAGGACAGGGTGGTTATTCACCCCTCCACTTT. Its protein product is CASSRGQGGYSPLHF.

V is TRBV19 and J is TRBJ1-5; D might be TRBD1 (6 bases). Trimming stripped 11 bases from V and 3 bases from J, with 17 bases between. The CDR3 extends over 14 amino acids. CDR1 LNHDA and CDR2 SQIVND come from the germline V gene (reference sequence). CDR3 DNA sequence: TGTGCCGCATCGAGGGGGTCCCACAATCAGCCCCAGCATTTT. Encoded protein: CAASRGSHNQPQHF.

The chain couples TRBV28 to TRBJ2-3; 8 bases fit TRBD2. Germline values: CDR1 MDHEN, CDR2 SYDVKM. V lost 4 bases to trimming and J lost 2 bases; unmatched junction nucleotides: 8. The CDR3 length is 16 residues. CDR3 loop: CASSSTGAGDTDTQYF. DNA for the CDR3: TGTGCCAGCAGTTCGACCGGAGCGGGGGACACAGATACGCAGTATTTT.

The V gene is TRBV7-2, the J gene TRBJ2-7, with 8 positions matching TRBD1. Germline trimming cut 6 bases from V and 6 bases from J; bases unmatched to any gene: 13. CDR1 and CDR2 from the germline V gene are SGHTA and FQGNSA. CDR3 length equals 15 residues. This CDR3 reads CASSYDRDRSGEQYF. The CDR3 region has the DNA TGTGCCAGCAGTTACGACCGGGACAGGTCGGGCGAGCAGTACTTC.

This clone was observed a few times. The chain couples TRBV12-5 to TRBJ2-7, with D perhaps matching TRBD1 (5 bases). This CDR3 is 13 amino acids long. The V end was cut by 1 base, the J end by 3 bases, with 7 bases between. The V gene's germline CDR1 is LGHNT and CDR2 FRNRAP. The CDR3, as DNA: TGTGCTAGTGGTTTGGATCAGGGCTACGAGCAGTACTTC. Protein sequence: CASGLDQGYEQYF.

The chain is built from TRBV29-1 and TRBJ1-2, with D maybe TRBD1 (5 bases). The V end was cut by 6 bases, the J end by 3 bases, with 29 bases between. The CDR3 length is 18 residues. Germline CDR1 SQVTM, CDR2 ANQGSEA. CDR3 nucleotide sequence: TGCAGCGTGGGGAGCGGGACCGAGAAGGGCCGACAAGACTATGGCTACACCTTC. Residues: CSVGSGTEKGRQDYGYTF. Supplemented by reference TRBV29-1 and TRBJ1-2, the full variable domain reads SAVISQKPSRDICQRGTSLTIQCQVDSQVTMMFWYRQQPGQSLTLIATANQGSEATYESGFVIDKFPISRPNLTFSTLTVSNMSPEDSSIYLCSVGSGTEKGRQDYGYTFGSGTRLTVV.